This T cell receptor (beta chain) was obtained from a study of T cell repertoires in ileal Crohn's disease (dated by TCRdb to the late 2010s). As for the study more broadly: At the time of surgery, roughly 35% of patients were active smokers, and the median duration of disease was around eight years. Every patient underwent surgery because of a complication, which was stricturing disease in around 60% of cases and penetrating disease in approximately 40%. The TCR repertoire was analysed in under 70 patients with Crohn's disease drawn from a prospective multicentre cohort. A Rutgeerts score above i0 was used to define endoscopic postoperative recurrence. Postoperative therapy was given to about half of the patients, with thiopurines administered to under 13 patients and anti-TNF agents administered to some 20 patients. The study was conducted in parallel with a multicentre cohort built to find predictors of early endoscopic recurrence after ileocolonic resection. A total of roughly 170 mucosal samples from approximately 60 patients were sequenced, collected from several sites on the surgical specimen and at postoperative endoscopy.

The germline V gene provides CDR1 SGHTA and CDR2 FQGNSA. The CDR3 numbers 14 residues from cysteine through phenylalanine. Only the CDR3 DNA stays, 42 bases, in frame from base 1. Germline trimming: 3 bases from V, 3 bases from J; junction bases outside gene matches: 2. As to this clone: The specificity of this receptor is unknown. Per-nucleotide qualities are absent, and no much larger clonotype sits a single base away.

For commercial TCRB immunosequencing, about 500 nanograms of biopsy DNA were submitted for each sample. A two-step, amplification bias-controlled multiplex PCR was used by Adaptive Biotechnology to amplify CDR3 regions from genomic DNA. In the first PCR, primers covered every V and J gene segment, and in the second PCR, barcodes and Illumina adapters were added. An Illumina instrument was used to sequence the CDR3 libraries. Processing in the source paper ran as follows. The analysis drew on both the pipelines supplied by the vendor and custom analysis of the raw data in R/Bioconductor running R version 3.3.0. Clonality, ranging from 0 to 1, was calculated as the inverse of the normalised Shannon entropy of all productive clones. High-frequency clones were defined as the repertoire share of the top 100 clones, retaining only clones passing a 95% confidence test. The Simpson index measured repertoire diversity, and the Morisita-Horn index measured overlap between samples. This immuneACCESS table, as held by TCRdb, lists in-frame sequences with V and J called but not all clones. Of the missing ones, under half trace to an unresolved V gene in checked studies; the others have no known cause. V and J calls plus clone size are reproduced from that table; the DNA served to infer D and trimming. This sample has under 7,500 clones in its table, and about 95% of those were observed once. In total, the top ten clones hold just over 0.3% of the sample.

Adults with ileal or ileocolonic Crohn's disease for whom ileocolonic resection was indicated were considered eligible. Before DNA extraction, whole ileal mucosal biopsies were kept frozen at -80 degrees C. Genomic DNA was extracted from frozen whole biopsies using a TRizol-based method and was quantified with a NanoDrop 2000 spectrophotometer. What the work shows at the level of the full study, not this receptor alone: Higher percentages of high-frequency clones at the time of surgery were linked to endoscopic recurrence, and every patient with clonality above 26.8% (18/57) had recurrence. A significantly higher proportion of clonal expansions was observed in active smokers at surgery than in non-smokers (about 25% vs 20%, p=0.02). Sorted CD8 T cells carried more high-frequency clones than CD4 T cells, suggesting mucosal expansions were mainly CD8. Mucosal CD4 and CD8 T cells were sorted and sequenced only in a subgroup of patients, the size of which was not stated.

Sample: ileal tissue. The chain was built from TRBV7-2 and TRBJ1-3, with 7 central nucleotides matching TRBD1. This sequence was found in an adult with Crohn's disease. The DNA sequence is given as TGTGCCAGCAGCTTCGGACAGGTTGGAAACACCATATATTTT. Protein translation: CASSFGQVGNTIYF.